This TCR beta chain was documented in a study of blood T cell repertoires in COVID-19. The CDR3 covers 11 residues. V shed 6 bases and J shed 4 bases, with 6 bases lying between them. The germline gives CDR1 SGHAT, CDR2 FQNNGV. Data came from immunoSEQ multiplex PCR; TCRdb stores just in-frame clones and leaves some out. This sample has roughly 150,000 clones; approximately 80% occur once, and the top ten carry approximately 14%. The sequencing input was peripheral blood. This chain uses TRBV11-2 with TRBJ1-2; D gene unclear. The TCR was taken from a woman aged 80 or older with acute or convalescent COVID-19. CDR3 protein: CASSSTYGYTF. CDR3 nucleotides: TGTGCCAGCAGTTCTACCTATGGCTACACCTTC.